The rows below give T cell receptor beta chains drawn from one sample of a study of T cell changes during pregnancy in multiple sclerosis. Clones were read by immunoSEQ multiplex PCR, and TCRdb kept only the in-frame ones, dropping some. The table records under 45,000 clones, approximately 96% of them present only once. This sample comprised peripheral blood, obtained in the second trimester of pregnancy. Source of these receptors: a female donor with multiple sclerosis, enrolled in a pregnancy study. CDR3s include the opening cysteine and the closing phenylalanine or tryptophan. The D gene is left open where the match is weak. Rows give clone size only sometimes, using once, few, many, or a class for an expanded clone.

>TRBV7-8|-|-|13|TRBJ1-2
TGTGCCAGCAGCTTAGCCGCGGTAGATGGCTACACCTTC
CASSLAAVDGYTF
>TRBV7-2|TRBD2|-|15|TRBJ2-1
TGTGCCAGCAGCTTGCGCGGGAGGACTCACAATGAGCAGTTCTTC
CASSLRGRTHNEQFF
>TRBV19|TRBD1|-|13|TRBJ2-6
TGTGCCAGTAGTAAGGGACAGGGGGACGTCCTGACTTTC
CASSKGQGDVLTF
>TRBV4-1|TRBD2|-|19|TRBJ2-3
TGCGCCAGCAGCCAAGAGACTCCCGGGTGGGAGGGTCCCACAGATACGCAGTATTTT
CASSQETPGWEGPTDTQYF
>TRBV6-1|TRBD2|-|17|TRBJ2-7
TGTGCCAGCAGTGAGGACCCGTTAGCGGGGGCCGGGGACGAGCAGTACTTC
CASSEDPLAGAGDEQYF
>TRBV6-6|-|-|16|TRBJ2-7
TGTGCCAGCAGTTACTCGTTGAGGGGAGGCTCCTACGAGCAGTACTTC
CASSYSLRGGSYEQYF
>TRBV21-1|-|-|12|TRBJ2-4
TGTGCCAGCAGCTCATCGGGACTAGCTTTTCGGTTC
CASSSSGLAFRF
>TRBV19|-|-|15|TRBJ1-2
TGTGCCAGTACCCCGACAGCTAACCATAACTATGGCTACACCTTC
CASTPTANHNYGYTF
>TRBV5-4|TRBD1|once|17|TRBJ2-2
TGTGCCAGCAGCCCGCGGACAGGGGGGTCGAACACCGGGGAGCTGTTTTTT
CASSPRTGGSNTGELFF
>TRBV19|TRBD1|-|16|TRBJ1-3
TGTGCCAGTAGTAGCGCTGGGACAGGGAGTGAGGACACCATATATTTT
CASSSAGTGSEDTIYF
>TRBV7-8|TRBD1|-|15|TRBJ1-1
TGTGCCAGCAGCCCATGGGCCACAGGGGGCCCTGAAGCTTTCTTT
CASSPWATGGPEAFF